A single sample is the source of the 21 T cell receptor beta chains below, sequenced in a study of blood T cell repertoires in COVID-19. Libraries were prepared by immunoSEQ multiplex PCR; TCRdb keeps only in-frame clonotypes and omits some of them. The table shows around 270,000 clones, with approximately 86% occurring only once. Sequenced: peripheral blood. The receptor set was obtained from a woman aged 55-69 years with COVID-19, enrolled during active disease.

V usage is TRBV10-3 and J usage is TRBJ1-1, with D possibly TRBD1 on 5 matching bases. V was cut by 4 bases and J by 4 bases, with 13 bases left in between. Germline CDR1 ENHRY, CDR2 SYGVKD. The CDR3 covers 14 residues. This CDR3 reads CAISGTQSATEAFF. The CDR3 region has the DNA TGTGCCATCAGTGGGACACAATCGGCCACTGAAGCTTTCTTT.

The chain has TRBV15 and TRBJ2-1, with D possibly being TRBD1 (6 bases). The CDR3 totals 13 residues. Trimming cost V 5 bases and J 9 bases, with 14 bases left between them. Germline CDR1 LNHNV, CDR2 YYDKDF (reference sequence). CDR3 region: CATSRDKGFEQFF. The CDR3 DNA sequence: TGTGCCACCAGCCGGGACAAGGGATTTGAGCAGTTCTTC.

The rearrangement links TRBV6-4 to TRBJ1-2; D remains ambiguous. V was pared by 5 bases and J by 2 bases, with 12 bases between. The CDR3 is 14 residues long. Germline V gives CDR1 MRHNA, CDR2 SNTAGT. The CDR3 bases are TGTGCCAGCAGTCCGGAGGGCTTAAACTATGGCTACACCTTC. Translation gives CASSPEGLNYGYTF.

This sequence joins TRBV6-5 and TRBJ1-4; 10 bases match TRBD1. This CDR3 comprises 14 residues. The junction had 6 bases not matched to a gene; V was cut back by 6 bases and J by 8 bases. In germline, CDR1 is MNHEY, CDR2 SVGAGI. The CDR3 is CASRRQGAREKLFF. CDR3 bases: TGTGCCAGCAGGCGACAGGGGGCTAGGGAAAAACTGTTTTTT.

With regard to this clone: Additional DNA sequences in this sample encode the identical CDR3. The chain is built from TRBV19 and TRBJ1-5, with D possibly matching TRBD1 (5 bases). Trimming removed 1 base from V and 2 bases from J, with 9 bases in between. Germline CDR1 is LNHDA and CDR2 is SQIVND (reference sequence). This CDR3 is built from 15 residues. The CDR3: CASSIVGGGNQPQHF. In DNA form, the CDR3 reads TGTGCCAGTAGTATAGTGGGAGGGGGCAATCAGCCCCAGCATTTT.

This chain links TRBV3-1 (or the pseudogene TRBV3-2) with TRBJ1-4, with a tentative D call TRBD1 (6 bases). Germline values: CDR1 LGHDT, CDR2 YNNKEL (reference sequence). With 7 bases removed from V and 5 bases from J, the gap between germline ends came to 17 bases. The CDR3 totals 15 residues. CDR3 sequence: CASTGRGTRNEKLFF. In nucleotides, the CDR3 is TGTGCCAGCACGGGTAGAGGGACACGGAATGAAAAACTGTTTTTT.

The chain is built from TRBV5-1 and TRBJ2-5; D is perhaps TRBD2 (7 bases). V lost 4 bases and J 1 base, leaving 17 bases between the germline ends. The CDR3 runs to 16 residues. The germline CDR1 and CDR2 sequences are SGHRS and YFSETQ. The CDR3 DNA is TGCGCCAGCAGCCCCGGTGCGGGGGCACTCCAAGAGACCCAGTACTTC. Its translation is CASSPGAGALQETQYF.

The chain recombines TRBV2 with TRBJ1-4; 10 nucleotides match TRBD1. With 6 bases clipped from V and 2 bases from J, the junction kept 6 bases outside the gene matches. There are 16 residues in the CDR3. Germline CDR1 SNHLY, CDR2 FYNNEI. The CDR3 region is CASSRDRGTTNEKLFF. The CDR3, as DNA: TGTGCCAGCAGCCGGGACAGGGGAACTACTAATGAAAAACTGTTTTTT.

This chain joins TRBV19 and TRBJ1-2; unclear D gene. The germline CDR1 and CDR2 sequences are LNHDA and SQIVND (reference sequence). This CDR3 is built from 14 residues. Trimming cost V 3 bases and J 1 base, with 9 bases left between them. CDR3 protein: CASSMSRNNYGYTF. CDR3 in DNA: TGTGCCAGTAGTATGTCCCGTAATAACTATGGCTACACCTTC.

The V gene is TRBV30, the J gene TRBJ1-2, with TRBD1 as a possible D gene (5 bases). V was shortened by 0 bases and J by 8 bases, with 13 bases between the two germline ends. The CDR3 is made up of 13 amino acids. The V gene's germline CDR1 is GTSNPN and CDR2 SVGIG (reference sequence). The CDR3 bases are TGTGCCTGGAGTGTAGAAGGGGTTGGCGGCTACACCTTC. Protein sequence: CAWSVEGVGGYTF. The full variable domain, with the rest looked up from reference TRBV30 and TRBJ1-2, is SQTIHQWPATLVQPVGSPLSLECTVEGTSNPNLYWYRQAAGRGLQLLFYSVGIGQISSEVPQNLSASRPQDRQFILSSKKLLLSDSGFYLCAWSVEGVGGYTFGSGTRLTVV.

V and J are TRBV6-6 and TRBJ1-5; tentative D call: TRBD1 (5 bases). CDR1 and CDR2 from the germline V gene are MNHNY and SVGAGI (reference sequence). This CDR3 region has 15 residues. Trimming cost V 1 base and J 3 bases, with 10 bases left between them. CDR3 in amino acids: CASSYFRAVNQPQHF. The CDR3 DNA sequence: TGTGCCAGCAGTTACTTCAGGGCTGTCAATCAGCCCCAGCATTTT.

The chain employs TRBV5-1 and TRBJ1-5; D gene unclear. Per the germline V gene, CDR1 is SGHRS and CDR2 is YFSETQ. The CDR3 totals 14 residues. Trimming left V 0 bases short and J 7 bases short, with 11 bases between. The chain's CDR3 is CASSLGVAGQPQHF. The CDR3 DNA follows: TGCGCCAGCAGCTTGGGGGTTGCGGGCCAGCCCCAGCATTTT. The variable domain in full, completed from reference TRBV5-1 and TRBJ1-5, reads KAGVTQTPRYLIKTRGQQVTLSCSPISGHRSVSWYQQTPGQGLQFLFEYFSETQRNKGNFPGRFSGRQFSNSRSEMNVSTLELGDSALYLCASSLGVAGQPQHFGDGTRLSIL.

The chain has TRBV28 and TRBJ2-1; D unclear. This CDR3 is built from 15 residues. V lost 5 bases, J lost 0 bases, and 11 bases lay in between. In germline, CDR1 is MDHEN, CDR2 SYDVKM. CDR3 loop: CASSTSGGSYNEQFF. The DNA of the CDR3 is TGTGCCAGCAGTACGAGTGGCGGCTCCTACAATGAGCAGTTCTTC.

This chain connects TRBV24-1 to TRBJ1-5; a weak D match, TRBD1 (5 bases). Germline CDR1 is KGHDR and CDR2 is SFDVKD. The CDR3 loop spans 16 amino acids. The V end was cut by 4 bases, the J end by 6 bases, with 18 bases between. The CDR3 spells CATSDNRQRVGQPQHF. CDR3 coding DNA: TGTGCCACCAGTGACAATCGACAGCGTGTGGGTCAGCCCCAGCATTTT.

CDR3 loop: CASSRAGGTGELFF. DNA for the CDR3: TGCGCCAGCAGCCGGGCAGGGGGCACCGGGGAGCTGTTTTTT. The rearrangement joins TRBV5-1 to TRBJ2-2; 7 positions match TRBD1. Germline CDR1 reads SGHRS; CDR2 reads YFSETQ. The CDR3 loop spans 14 amino acids. V lost 4 bases and J lost 4; bases outside the gene matches: 4.

This clone appeared once. The chain has TRBV27 and TRBJ1-5; D unresolved. Per the germline V gene, CDR1 is MNHEY and CDR2 is SMNVEV (reference sequence). There are 14 residues in the CDR3. Trimming took 5 bases from V and 0 from J, leaving 8 bases between them. CDR3 bases: TGTGCCAGCAGTCCCTCGTATAGCAATCAGCCCCAGCATTTT. This codes for CASSPSYSNQPQHF.

CDR3 in DNA: TGTGCCAGTAGTATAAGGGTGGGCGGGAGGCTCACCAAAAACATTCAGTACTTC. It translates to CASSIRVGGRLTKNIQYF. V usage is TRBV19 and J usage is TRBJ2-4, with TRBD2 identical over 8 bases. This CDR3 comprises 18 residues. The V gene end was trimmed by 2 bases and the J gene end by 2 bases; junction bases not matched to a gene: 11. Germline lookup yields CDR1 LNHDA and CDR2 SQIVND (reference sequence).

The chain carries TRBV6-5 and TRBJ1-3; TRBD1 is a possible D gene (5 bases). The germline V gene encodes CDR1 MNHEY and CDR2 SVGAGI. Trimming pared 0 bases from V and 7 bases from J, leaving 10 bases between. This CDR3 region has 14 residues. The CDR3 sequence: CASSYSGGWNTIYF. The DNA for the CDR3 is TGTGCCAGCAGTTACTCCGGGGGATGGAACACCATATATTTT.

This clone was seen a single time. The chain has TRBV5-8 and TRBJ2-1, with 8 bases aligning to TRBD1. The CDR3 has 15 amino acids. The V gene end was trimmed by 4 bases and the J gene end by 2 bases; junction bases not matched to a gene: 5. Germline V gene sequence: CDR1 SGHTS, CDR2 YDEGEE. Written as DNA, the CDR3 is TGTGCCAGCAGCCATGACAGGGGTACCTACAATGAGCAGTTCTTC. Translation: CASSHDRGTYNEQFF.

The chain has TRBV7-9 and TRBJ2-1, with a possible D match to TRBD1 (5 bases). The CDR3 consists of 16 residues. Between the trimmed V and J ends, which lost 0 bases and 2 bases, there was a span of 11 bases. Germline V CDR1 and CDR2: SEHNR, FQNEAQ (reference sequence). CDR3 coding DNA: TGTGCCAGCAGCTTAGCGCCGGGCAGGGCCTACAATGAGCAGTTCTTC. This gives the protein CASSLAPGRAYNEQFF.

This chain uses TRBV10-3 with TRBJ2-5; 11 bases align to TRBD1. This CDR3 has 14 amino acids. Germline values: CDR1 ENHRY, CDR2 SYGVKD. Unmatched junction bases numbered 9, after V lost 10 bases and J lost 5 bases. CDR3 in DNA: TGTGCCACAACCCGGGACAGGGGGTCGGAGACCCAGTACTTC. It specifies CATTRDRGSETQYF.